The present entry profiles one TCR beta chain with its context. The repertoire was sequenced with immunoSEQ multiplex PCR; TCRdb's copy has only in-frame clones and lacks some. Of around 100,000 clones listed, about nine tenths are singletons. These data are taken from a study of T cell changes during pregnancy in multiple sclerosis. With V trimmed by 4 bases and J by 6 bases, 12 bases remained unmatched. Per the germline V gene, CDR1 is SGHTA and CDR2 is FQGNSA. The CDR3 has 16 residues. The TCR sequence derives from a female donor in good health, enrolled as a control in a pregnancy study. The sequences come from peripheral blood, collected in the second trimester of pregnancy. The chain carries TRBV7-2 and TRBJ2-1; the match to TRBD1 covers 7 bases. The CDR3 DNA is TGTGCCAGCAGCTCCTCGGTCGGGACAGCCATCAATGAGCAGTTCTTC. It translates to CASSSSVGTAINEQFF.